This T cell receptor beta chain was sequenced during a study of identical twins. With template switching, a universal primer site was added, and the cDNA carried unique molecular identifiers. A single record per CDR3 protein comes from TCRdb applying MiXCR to the 5' RACE reads. The table records roughly 720,000 distinct CDR3 sequences, 15% to 20% of them present only once. The V gene lost 3 bases and the J gene lost 1 base, with 13 bases spanning the gap. Germline CDR1 SGHRS, CDR2 YFSETQ. The CDR3 is 16 residues long. The same sample was also used in a study of T cells expressing NK-cell markers.

This clonotype was obtained from a young woman in good health. Specimen: PBMCs. This chain links TRBV5-1 with TRBJ2-2; TRBD2 might be the D (6 bases). CDR3 sequence (DNA): TGCGCCAGCAGCTCCCTACCGGGGGAGAACACCGGGGAGCTGTTTTTT. This codes for CASSSLPGENTGELFF.